This T cell receptor (beta chain) was sequenced in a study of blood T cell repertoires in COVID-19. Per germline, CDR1 ENHRY and CDR2 SYGVKD. The CDR3 loop spans 15 amino acids. V was trimmed by 0 bases and J by 3 bases, leaving 9 bases between them. Data came from immunoSEQ multiplex PCR; TCRdb stores just in-frame clones and leaves some out. The sample shows 100,000 or so clones, approximately 62% of them seen only once. This clone was detected only a few times. The gene calls are TRBV10-3 and TRBJ1-5, with D unclear. The sequencing sample was made of peripheral blood. This sequence was found in a man aged 80 or over with acute or convalescent COVID-19. The CDR3 region has the DNA TGTGCCATCAGTGAGTCGAGGGCGTTCAATCAGCCCCAGCATTTT. This codes for CAISESRAFNQPQHF.